Listed here are 24 T cell receptor beta chains from one sample, sequenced in a study of OX40 agonist ivuxolimab in advanced cancers. The method was immunoSEQ multiplex PCR; TCRdb's version includes in-frame clones alone and lacks a portion of them. The table includes tens of thousands of clones, roughly 89% detected once. Sample: CD4+ or CD8+ T cells sorted from blood, taken in a trial of the OX40 agonist ivuxolimab. These receptors came from an adult with an advanced solid tumor such as melanoma, head and neck, liver or kidney cancer.

The J gene is TRBJ2-1, the V gene TRBV11-2, with 11 bases lining up with TRBD2. Germline V gives CDR1 SGHAT, CDR2 FQNNGV. V shed 7 bases and J 3 bases; nucleotides not matched to a gene: 5. CDR3 size: 15 residues. The CDR3 DNA sequence: TGTGCCAGCAACATACTAGCGGGAGTCTACAATGAGCAGTTCTTC. It specifies CASNILAGVYNEQFF. The whole variable domain, remainder taken from reference TRBV11-2 and TRBJ2-1, is EAGVAQSPRYKIIEKRQSVAFWCNPISGHATLYWYQQILGQGPKLLIQFQNNGVVDDSQLPKDRFSAERLKGVDSTLKIQPAKLEDSAVYLCASNILAGVYNEQFFGPGTRLTVL.

V is TRBV5-6 and J is TRBJ2-4; 10 bases align to TRBD2. The CDR3 has 16 residues. Germline loops: CDR1 SGHDT, CDR2 YYEEEE. V was clipped by 3 bases and J by 4 bases; unmatched bases: 7. CDR3 in amino acids: CASSSPRTSGKNIQYF. CDR3 coding DNA: TGTGCCAGCAGCTCCCCCAGGACTAGCGGAAAAAACATTCAGTACTTC.

The chain links TRBV1 to TRBJ1-5. TRBV1 is noted as a pseudogene. The CDR3 has 14 residues. CDR3 nucleotide sequence: TGCACCAGCAGCCTTCAGATACGCGGTCAGCCCCAGCATTTT. Translated: CTSSLQIRGQPQHF.

The chain links TRBV7-2 to TRBJ2-1; either TRBD1 or TRBD2 may fit D (5 bases each). Germline values: CDR1 SGHTA, CDR2 FQGNSA. V lost 2 bases to trimming and J lost 10 bases, with 15 bases between them. The CDR3 sequence is 14 residues long. CDR3 loop: CASSLRGTSREQFF. Written as DNA, the CDR3 is TGTGCCAGCAGCTTAAGAGGGACCTCCCGGGAGCAGTTCTTC.

CDR3 in DNA: TGTGCCAGCAGTCAAAAAGGGAGCAATCAGCCCCAGCATTTT. As protein: CASSQKGSNQPQHF. The chain joins TRBV14 to TRBJ1-5; D remains ambiguous. CDR3 length equals 14 residues. Trimming pared 6 bases from V and 1 base from J, leaving 10 bases between. Germline CDR1 SGHDN, CDR2 FVKESK.

The chain uses TRBV7-9 and TRBJ1-2; D is unclear. The germline CDR1 and CDR2 sequences are SEHNR and FQNEAQ (reference sequence). There are 13 residues in the CDR3. Trimming took off 5 bases at V and 4 bases at J, with 11 bases between the two ends. The CDR3 sequence: CASSTGLGYGYTF. The CDR3 DNA reads as TGTGCCAGCAGCACCGGTCTCGGCTATGGCTACACCTTC.

This sequence joins TRBV4-1 and TRBJ2-7; TRBD1 aligns across 8 bases. CDR1 is MGHRA and CDR2 is YSYEKL in the germline V gene. J lost 6 bases, V lost 5 bases, and 9 bases had no gene match. The CDR3 runs 14 residues. The CDR3 coding sequence is TGCGCCAGCAGCACCTGGACAGGGTACGGCGAGCAGTACTTC. The encoded protein is CASSTWTGYGEQYF.

The chain couples TRBV11-2 to TRBJ2-7, with 11 positions matching TRBD2. Germline-derived CDR1 and CDR2 are SGHAT and FQNNGV. J was trimmed by 3 bases and V by 5 bases; bases with no gene match: 6. The CDR3 contains 15 residues. CDR3 in DNA: TGTGCCAGCAGCCAAACTAGCGGGGGAAACTACGAGCAGTACTTC. As protein: CASSQTSGGNYEQYF.

For this clone: One junction end does not reproduce the germline sequence, and a read error may be involved. The rearrangement joins TRBV6-5 to TRBJ2-7; D unresolved. The CDR3 runs 15 residues. The germline gives CDR1 MNHEY, CDR2 SVGAGI. CDR3 in DNA: TGTGCCAGCAGTAACTCCTGGAGTTTCGGGTACGAGCAGTACTTC. Its protein product is CASSNSWSFGYEQYF.

The CDR3 bases are TGTGCCAGCAGTCCGACAGCAGGCTACTATGGCTACACCTTC. Protein: CASSPTAGYYGYTF. The chain carries TRBV6-6 and TRBJ1-2; TRBD1 might be the D (5 bases). V gave up 5 bases and J gave up 3 bases, with 13 bases separating them. CDR1 is MNHNY and CDR2 is SVGAGI in the germline V gene (reference sequence). The CDR3 length is 14 residues.

This chain uses TRBV4-1 with TRBJ1-5; D is uncertain. CDR1 MGHRA and CDR2 YSYEKL come from the germline V gene. The ends were cut back, 0 bases at V and 1 base at J, with 10 bases in the middle. The CDR3 is 16 residues long. The CDR3 protein is CASSQDPGRSNQPQHF. The DNA of the CDR3 is TGCGCCAGCAGCCAAGATCCCGGCAGGAGCAATCAGCCCCAGCATTTT.

V usage is TRBV27 and J usage is TRBJ2-1; TRBD2 aligns across 14 bases. V shed 6 bases and J 9 bases; nucleotides not matched to a gene: 10. In germline, CDR1 is MNHEY, CDR2 SMNVEV (reference sequence). This CDR3 is 16 amino acids long. Written as DNA, the CDR3 is TGTGCCAGCAGACCCGGGACTAGCGGGAGAAGTAGTGAGCAGTTCTTC. This encodes CASRPGTSGRSSEQFF.

The chain couples TRBV14 to TRBJ2-7, with D maybe TRBD2 (6 bases). The CDR3 spans 14 residues. Deletions cut 6 bases from V and 6 bases from J, with 18 bases between. In germline, CDR1 is SGHDN, CDR2 FVKESK. The CDR3 region is CASRSGSAGPEQYF. The CDR3 coding sequence is TGTGCCAGCAGAAGCGGGTCGGCAGGGCCCGAGCAGTACTTC.

The chain employs TRBV7-8 and TRBJ2-1; D is undetermined. This CDR3 has 15 amino acids. Germline V gene lookup returns CDR1 SGHVS and CDR2 FQNEAQ. V lost 1 base and J 0 bases, leaving 7 bases between the germline ends. CDR3 DNA: TGTGCCAGCAGCTTAGGGGCTAGCTCCTACAATGAGCAGTTCTTC. This codes for CASSLGASSYNEQFF.

This rearrangement joins TRBV19 to TRBJ2-2; 10 bases map to TRBD1. The ends lost 6 bases at V and 6 bases at J; junction bases unmatched: 7. The germline V gene encodes CDR1 LNHDA and CDR2 SQIVND (reference sequence). CDR3 size: 15 residues. The CDR3 is CASSPGTGVPGELFF. The CDR3 DNA reads TGTGCCAGTAGCCCCGGGACAGGGGTCCCCGGGGAGCTGTTTTTT.

In this sample, this clone is medium-sized. The chain carries TRBV6-1 and TRBJ2-7; D tentatively reads TRBD1 or TRBD2 (7 bases each). Germline V lookup: CDR1 MNHNS, CDR2 SASEGT. The germline V and J ends were trimmed by 3 bases and 4 bases, with 13 bases remaining between them. This CDR3 comprises 14 residues. The CDR3 here is CASSDRGGRYEQYF. CDR3 sequence (DNA): TGTGCCAGCAGTGACAGGGGGGGGAGATACGAGCAGTACTTC.

The chain carries TRBV7-9 and TRBJ1-1; the D is unclear. The germline V gene encodes CDR1 SEHNR and CDR2 FQNEAQ (reference sequence). V dropped 5 bases and J dropped 6 bases, with 7 bases sitting between them. The CDR3 consists of 11 residues. DNA of the CDR3: TGTGCCAGCAGCCCTAGCTCTGAAGCTTTCTTT. As protein: CASSPSSEAFF.

The V call is TRBV6-1, the J call TRBJ1-4; D may be TRBD1 (6 bases). Deletions cut 4 bases from V and 5 bases from J, with 14 bases between. CDR1 and CDR2 (germline): MNHNS, SASEGT. The CDR3 totals 15 residues. CDR3 region: CASSVFAGDNEKLFF. The CDR3 bases are TGTGCCAGCAGTGTGTTTGCAGGGGACAATGAAAAACTGTTTTTT.

The chain is built from TRBV27 and TRBJ2-7; D is perhaps TRBD1 (6 bases). The CDR3 is 13 amino acids. Germline CDR1 is MNHEY and CDR2 is SMNVEV (reference sequence). V was pared by 5 bases and J by 2 bases, with 10 bases between. Written as DNA, the CDR3 is TGTGCCAGCAGTCAGGGGCTAGCCTACGAGCAGTACTTC. This sequence encodes CASSQGLAYEQYF.

This clone is medium-sized in the sample. The chain couples TRBV11-1 to TRBJ2-3, with TRBD2 matching 12 bases. The junction had 1 base not matched to a gene; V was cut back by 3 bases and J by 6 bases. The CDR3 has 14 residues. From germline, CDR1 is SGHAT and CDR2 FQDESV (reference sequence). Here the CDR3 reads CASSFTSGRDTQYF. The CDR3 nucleotides read TGTGCCAGCAGCTTTACTAGCGGGAGGGATACGCAGTATTTT.

V gene TRBV2 combines with J gene TRBJ1-1; TRBD1 is a possible D gene (6 bases). This CDR3 comprises 13 residues. CDR1 SNHLY and CDR2 FYNNEI come from the germline V gene. V was cut by 2 bases and J by 7 bases, with 11 bases left in between. CDR3 sequence reads: CASSEPGQFEAFF. The CDR3 DNA follows: TGTGCCAGCAGTGAACCGGGACAATTTGAAGCTTTCTTT.

A few counts support this clone. The rearrangement joins TRBV10-1 to TRBJ2-2; D unclear. Trimming stripped 4 bases from V and 1 base from J, with 7 bases between. Germline V gene lookup returns CDR1 WNHNN and CDR2 SYGVQD (reference sequence). The CDR3 extends over 14 amino acids. The CDR3 region is CASSVFRNTGELFF. The CDR3 DNA reads as TGCGCCAGCAGTGTATTCAGGAACACCGGGGAGCTGTTTTTT.

Of note for this clone: Within the sample, other DNA sequences also encode this same CDR3. V usage is TRBV9 and J usage is TRBJ2-7; D gene uncertain. This CDR3 region has 13 residues. V lost 0 bases, J lost 2 bases, and 6 bases lay in between. The germline gives CDR1 SGDLS, CDR2 YYNGEE. Here the CDR3 reads CASSVGTAYEQYF. Written as DNA, the CDR3 is TGTGCCAGCAGCGTAGGGACGGCCTACGAGCAGTACTTC.

V and J are TRBV13 and TRBJ2-7, with D uncertain. This CDR3 region has 12 residues. Trimming took off 4 bases at V and 2 bases at J, with 6 bases between the two ends. Germline V lookup: CDR1 PRHDT, CDR2 FYEKMQ (reference sequence). The CDR3 spells CASSSLPYEQYF. CDR3 bases: TGTGCCAGCAGCTCACTCCCCTACGAGCAGTACTTC.